These 2 T cell receptor beta chains originate from one sample sequenced in a study of T cells after yellow fever vaccination. One entry per CDR3 protein, called by TCRdb with MiXCR from the 5' RACE reads. This table has approximately 110,000 distinct CDR3 sequences, under 8% appearing once. Here the sequenced sample was CD4+ T cells sorted from PBMCs, taken 10 to 11 days after the first yellow fever vaccination. Source of these receptors: a man younger than 30 who received the YFV17D yellow fever vaccine.

This clonotype occurred a few times. The chain uses TRBV5-1 and TRBJ2-5, with TRBD2 matching over 8 bases. The V segment lost 4 bases and the J segment 2 bases; nucleotides outside the gene matches: 13. This CDR3 contains 17 residues. The germline CDR1 and CDR2 sequences are SGHRS and YFSETQ. CDR3 sequence: CASSGSWSGGRQETQYF. CDR3 in DNA: TGCGCCAGCAGCGGGAGTTGGAGCGGGGGACGTCAAGAGACCCAGTACTTC.

This clonotype was seen at least ten times. V and J are TRBV7-2 and TRBJ2-3; D may be TRBD2 (6 bases). The V and J ends lost 3 bases and 4 bases respectively, with 11 bases between them. The CDR3 consists of 14 residues. Per the germline V gene, CDR1 is SGHTA and CDR2 is FQGNSA. DNA for the CDR3: TGTGCCAGCAGCTTCCTGGGAGGCCCAGATACGCAGTATTTT. It is translated as CASSFLGGPDTQYF. The variable domain in full, with the rest retrieved from reference TRBV7-2 and TRBJ2-3, is GAGVSQSPSNKVTEKGKDVELRCDPISGHTALYWYRQSLGQGLEFLIYFQGNSAPDKSGLPSDRFSAERTGGSVSTLTIQRTQQEDSAVYLCASSFLGGPDTQYFGPGTRLTVL.